The 24 T cell receptor beta chains presented below share a single source sample, sequenced in a study of blood T cell repertoires in COVID-19. Only in-frame clones appear in the TCRdb table, and some are missing; sequencing was by immunoSEQ multiplex PCR. The repertoire includes approximately 450,000 clones, 87% of them detected once, and about 2% sits in the top ten. Sequenced input: PBMCs or T cells enriched from blood (not recorded which). Receptor source: a woman younger than 35 with acute COVID-19.

The chain has TRBV7-2 and TRBJ2-5; TRBD2 matches at 7 bases. J lost 8 bases, V lost 4 bases, and 13 bases had no gene match. The CDR3 loop spans 15 amino acids. Germline CDR1 is SGHTA and CDR2 is FQGNSA. The CDR3 spells CASSYERETAGTQYF. In DNA form, the CDR3 reads TGTGCCAGCAGCTACGAACGAGAGACAGCGGGAACCCAGTACTTC.

This chain connects TRBV5-5 to TRBJ2-7; 8 bases fit TRBD2. The trim removed 3 bases at V and 3 bases at J, leaving 5 bases unmatched. The germline V gene encodes CDR1 SGHKS and CDR2 YYEKEE (reference sequence). There are 14 residues in the CDR3. The DNA of the CDR3 is TGTGCCAGCAGCTCGGAGGGACTAGTCTACGAGCAGTACTTC. Its translation is CASSSEGLVYEQYF.

The genes are TRBV4-3 and TRBJ1-2, with 7 bases aligning to TRBD1. J gave up 2 bases and V 0 bases, and 0 bases lay outside the gene matches. Germline V gene sequence: CDR1 LGHNA, CDR2 YSLEER. The CDR3 length is 14 residues. The DNA for the CDR3 is TGCGCCAGCAGCCAAGAGGACAGGAACTATGGCTACACCTTC. It encodes CASSQEDRNYGYTF.

V is TRBV5-8 and J is TRBJ2-7; TRBD2 aligns across 7 bases. This CDR3 spans 16 amino acids. With V trimmed by 0 bases and J by 1 base, 7 bases remained unmatched. The germline CDR1 and CDR2 sequences are SGHTS and YDEGEE. The CDR3, as DNA: TGTGCCAGCAGCTTGGAGCGGGGTTCAGTATCCTACGAGCAGTACTTC. Amino acids: CASSLERGSVSYEQYF. Full variable domain (missing parts from reference TRBV5-8 and TRBJ2-7): EAGVTQSPTHLIKTRGQQATLRCSPISGHTSVYWYQQALGLGLQFLLWYDEGEERNRGNFPPRFSGRQFPNYSSELNVNALELEDSALYLCASSLERGSVSYEQYFGPGTRLTVT.

The V and J genes are TRBV19 and TRBJ1-2; D perhaps matches TRBD1 (6 bases). Trimming stripped 6 bases from V and 3 bases from J, with 11 bases between. The CDR3 runs to 13 residues. Germline V gene data show CDR1 as LNHDA and CDR2 as SQIVND (reference sequence). CDR3 amino acids: CASSPTGYYGYTF. CDR3 bases: TGTGCCAGTAGCCCCACAGGGTACTATGGCTACACCTTC. The full variable domain, with the rest looked up from reference TRBV19 and TRBJ1-2, is DGGITQSPKYLFRKEGQNVTLSCEQNLNHDAMYWYRQDPGQGLRLIYYSQIVNDFQKGDIAEGYSVSREKKESFPLTVTSAQKNPTAFYLCASSPTGYYGYTFGSGTRLTVV.

This chain links TRBV7-3 with TRBJ2-7; 8 bases align to TRBD2. This CDR3 spans 15 amino acids. V was clipped by 4 bases and J by 3 bases; unmatched bases: 8. Germline assignment: CDR1 SGHTA and CDR2 FQGTGA. As DNA, the CDR3 is TGTGCCAGCAGCTCATCGTCGGGAGGGGACTACGAGCAGTACTTC. Protein sequence: CASSSSSGGDYEQYF.

V gene TRBV5-1 combines with J gene TRBJ1-1, with TRBD1 matching 7 bases. With 5 bases clipped from V and 8 bases from J, the junction kept 3 bases outside the gene matches. This CDR3 comprises 11 residues. The V gene's germline CDR1 is SGHRS and CDR2 YFSETQ. The CDR3 nucleotides read TGCGCCAGCAGGGGGACAGTCGAAGCTTTCTTT. It translates to CASRGTVEAFF.

The chain joins TRBV18 to TRBJ2-3, with TRBD2 matching over 9 bases. V was pared by 3 bases and J by 3 bases, with 7 bases of the junction left unmatched. The CDR3 sequence is 16 residues long. In germline, CDR1 is KGHSH, CDR2 LQKENI. The CDR3 sequence is CASSPSAGGSTDTQYF. CDR3 in DNA: TGTGCCAGCTCACCTTCGGCGGGGGGGAGTACAGATACGCAGTATTTT.

The genes are TRBV3-1 (or the pseudogene TRBV3-2) and TRBJ2-7; perhaps TRBD2 as D (5 bases). CDR3 size: 16 residues. From germline, CDR1 is LGHDT and CDR2 YNNKEL (reference sequence). V shed 0 bases and J shed 7 bases, with 19 bases lying between them. The CDR3 DNA is TGTGCCAGCAGCCAAGACTTGGCGGGTTCCAAAAGGGAGCAGTACTTC. The encoded protein is CASSQDLAGSKREQYF.

V is TRBV6-5 and J is TRBJ2-7, with 9 bases matching TRBD1. This CDR3 spans 16 amino acids. The ends lost 0 bases at V and 4 bases at J; junction bases unmatched: 7. From germline, CDR1 is MNHEY and CDR2 SVGAGI. The CDR3 DNA sequence: TGTGCCAGCAGTTACTCGAAATTCGGACAGGGGTACGAGCAGTACTTC. Translation: CASSYSKFGQGYEQYF.

CDR3 amino acids: CASSLSPGQGNYGYTF. Here the CDR3 DNA reads TGTGCCAGCAGCTTGTCCCCGGGACAGGGAAACTATGGCTACACCTTC. The rearrangement links TRBV5-6 to TRBJ1-2, with 9 bases identical to TRBD1. The CDR3 spans 16 residues. Germline assignment: CDR1 SGHDT and CDR2 YYEEEE. V shed 1 base and J 2 bases; nucleotides not matched to a gene: 6.

The rearrangement joins TRBV7-2 to TRBJ1-3; possible D gene TRBD1, 5 bases. The V end was cut by 2 bases, the J end by 4 bases, with 12 bases between. This CDR3 contains 15 residues. Germline V gene data show CDR1 as SGHTA and CDR2 as FQGNSA. The CDR3 here is CASSLFGQGGNTIYF. DNA of the CDR3: TGTGCCAGCAGCTTATTCGGGCAGGGAGGAAACACCATATATTTT.

The chain couples TRBV18 to TRBJ2-5; no firm D call. Germline V CDR1 and CDR2: KGHSH, LQKENI. The V end was cut by 2 bases, the J end by 5 bases, with 12 bases between. This CDR3 has 14 amino acids. CDR3 sequence: CASSPSPGWETQYF. CDR3 nucleotide sequence: TGTGCCAGCTCACCATCCCCGGGTTGGGAGACCCAGTACTTC.

This CDR3 reads CASHSSGASGIYEQYF. CDR3 nucleotides: TGTGCCAGCCATTCCTCCGGGGCTAGCGGGATATACGAGCAGTACTTC. The V and J genes are TRBV28 and TRBJ2-7; 9 nucleotides align to TRBD2. Germline V gene lookup returns CDR1 MDHEN and CDR2 SYDVKM. V trimming: 8 bases; J trimming: 4 bases; junction bases outside the gene matches: 15. This CDR3 is built from 16 residues.

The chain carries TRBV3-1 (or the pseudogene TRBV3-2) and TRBJ1-5; D unclear. V shed 3 bases and J shed 5 bases, with 5 bases lying between them. Looked up from germline, CDR1 is LGHDT and CDR2 is YNNKEL (reference sequence). CDR3 length: 12 amino acids. DNA of the CDR3: TGTGCCAGCAGCCAGGCGGATCAGCCCCAGCATTTT. Its protein is CASSQADQPQHF.

The gene calls are TRBV6-4 and TRBJ2-3, with 9 positions matching TRBD2. Germline V gives CDR1 MRHNA, CDR2 SNTAGT. This CDR3 comprises 16 residues. Trimming at V came to 5 bases and at J to 2 bases, leaving 8 bases not matched to a gene. The CDR3 region is CASSPTEREDTDTQYF. CDR3 nucleotides: TGTGCCAGCAGTCCCACTGAGCGGGAGGACACAGATACGCAGTATTTT.

V is TRBV6-5 and J is TRBJ2-5, with 7 bases aligning to TRBD1. CDR3 length: 13 residues. V lost 5 bases to trimming and J lost 4 bases; unmatched junction nucleotides: 4. Germline-derived CDR1 and CDR2 are MNHEY and SVGAGI. This CDR3 is CASSRTGVETQYF. The CDR3 DNA is TGTGCCAGCAGTCGGACAGGAGTAGAGACCCAGTACTTC.

This clone was counted once. This chain uses TRBV6-7 with TRBJ2-1, with 15 nucleotides matching TRBD2. TRBV6-7 is an ORF, and what it does is uncertain. V lost 7 bases, J lost 7 bases, and 5 bases stayed unmatched. CDR3 length: 15 amino acids. The CDR3 region has the DNA TGTGCCAGCACCTCCGGGACTAGCGGGAGGAATGAGCAGTTCTTC. Translating it yields CASTSGTSGRNEQFF.

The chain combines TRBV4-3 with TRBJ1-5; no firm D call. The CDR3 is made up of 14 amino acids. V was clipped by 0 bases and J by 3 bases, with 6 bases between them. Germline-derived CDR1 and CDR2 are LGHNA and YSLEER. The CDR3 sequence: CASSQELINQPQHF. The CDR3 DNA sequence: TGCGCCAGCAGCCAAGAACTCATCAATCAGCCCCAGCATTTT.

The J gene is TRBJ2-1, the V gene TRBV11-2; 8 nucleotides align to TRBD2. Trimming removed 1 base from V and 9 bases from J; junction bases left unmatched: 8. The CDR3 extends over 15 amino acids. Germline loops: CDR1 SGHAT, CDR2 FQNNGV. The DNA for the CDR3 is TGTGCCAGCAGCTTAGGGGCCGGACTAGCTTCTGAGCAGTTCTTC. It is translated as CASSLGAGLASEQFF.

CDR3 protein: CASRAQGQTNEKLFF. The CDR3 coding sequence is TGTGCCAGCAGAGCACAGGGGCAAACTAATGAAAAACTGTTTTTT. The rearrangement uses TRBV2 and TRBJ1-4; 7 bases match TRBD1. Germline values: CDR1 SNHLY, CDR2 FYNNEI. V lost 6 bases and J lost 1; bases outside the gene matches: 5. CDR3 size: 15 residues.

This clone was seen a few times. This chain uses TRBV5-5 with TRBJ1-1; a weak D match, TRBD1 (6 bases). This CDR3 is built from 16 residues. Germline loops: CDR1 SGHKS, CDR2 YYEKEE (reference sequence). V lost 2 bases and J lost 1, with 15 bases in between. CDR3 residues: CASSLLQGDENTEAFF. In nucleotides, the CDR3 is TGTGCCAGCAGCTTACTACAGGGTGACGAGAACACTGAAGCTTTCTTT. Drawing the rest from reference TRBV5-5 and TRBJ1-1, the complete variable domain is DAGVTQSPTHLIKTRGQQVTLRCSPISGHKSVSWYQQVLGQGPQFIFQYYEKEERGRGNFPDRFSARQFPNYSSELNVNALLLGDSALYLCASSLLQGDENTEAFFGQGTRLTVV.

The chain recombines TRBV6-1 with TRBJ2-5; possibly TRBD2 for D (6 bases). The germline V and J ends were trimmed by 4 bases and 2 bases, with 17 bases remaining between them. Per germline, CDR1 MNHNS and CDR2 SASEGT. The CDR3 has 16 amino acids. The DNA for the CDR3 is TGTGCCAGCAGTGTCCTGGGGGGAGAGGGGCAAGAGACCCAGTACTTC. Translation: CASSVLGGEGQETQYF.

This chain uses TRBV18 with TRBJ1-2; D perhaps matches TRBD1 (6 bases). CDR3 length equals 17 residues. CDR1 is KGHSH and CDR2 is LQKENI in the germline V gene. V lost 3 bases and J 2 bases, leaving 19 bases between the germline ends. CDR3 coding DNA: TGTGCCAGCTCACCCCTCTCCGGGGGGGGCTCAAACTATGGCTACACCTTC. This encodes CASSPLSGGGSNYGYTF.